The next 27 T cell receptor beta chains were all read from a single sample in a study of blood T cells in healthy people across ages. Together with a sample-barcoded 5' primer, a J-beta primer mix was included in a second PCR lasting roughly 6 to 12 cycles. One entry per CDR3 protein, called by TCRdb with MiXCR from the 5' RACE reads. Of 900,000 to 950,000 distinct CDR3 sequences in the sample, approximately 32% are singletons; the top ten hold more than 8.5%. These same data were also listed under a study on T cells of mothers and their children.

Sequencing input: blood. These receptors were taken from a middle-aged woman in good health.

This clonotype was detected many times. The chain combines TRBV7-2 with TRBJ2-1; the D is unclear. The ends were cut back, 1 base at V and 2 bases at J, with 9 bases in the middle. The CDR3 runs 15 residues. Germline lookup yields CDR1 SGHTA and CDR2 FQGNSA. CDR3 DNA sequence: TGTGCCAGCAGCTTAGACAGATCAACCTACAATGAGCAGTTCTTC. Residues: CASSLDRSTYNEQFF.

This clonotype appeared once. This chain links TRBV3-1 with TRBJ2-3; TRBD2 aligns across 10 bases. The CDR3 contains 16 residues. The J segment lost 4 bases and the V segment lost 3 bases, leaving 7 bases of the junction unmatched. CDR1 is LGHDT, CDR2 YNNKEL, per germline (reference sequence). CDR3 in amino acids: CASSQVLAGEPDTQYF. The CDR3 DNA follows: TGTGCCAGCAGCCAGGTTCTAGCGGGGGAACCAGATACGCAGTATTTT.

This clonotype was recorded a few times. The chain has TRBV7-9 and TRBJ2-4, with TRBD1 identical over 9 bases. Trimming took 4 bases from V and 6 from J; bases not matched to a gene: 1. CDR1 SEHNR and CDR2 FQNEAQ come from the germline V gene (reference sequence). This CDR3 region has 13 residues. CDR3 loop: CASSWTGVNIQYF. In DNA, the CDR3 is TGTGCCAGCAGCTGGACAGGGGTAAACATTCAGTACTTC.

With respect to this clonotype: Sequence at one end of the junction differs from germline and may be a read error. The CDR3 loop is CAGSFGISYEQYF. In DNA, the CDR3 is TGCGCCGGCAGCTTTGGGATTTCCTACGAGCAGTACTTC. The chain recombines TRBV5-1 with TRBJ2-7; D is uncertain. Germline loops: CDR1 SGHRS, CDR2 YFSETQ. CDR3 length: 13 amino acids.

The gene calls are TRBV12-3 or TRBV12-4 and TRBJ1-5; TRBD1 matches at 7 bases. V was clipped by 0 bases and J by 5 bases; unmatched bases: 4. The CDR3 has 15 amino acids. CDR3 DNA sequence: TGTGCCAGCAGTTTAGCAGGGGGCAAAGATCAGCCCCAGCATTTT. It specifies CASSLAGGKDQPQHF.

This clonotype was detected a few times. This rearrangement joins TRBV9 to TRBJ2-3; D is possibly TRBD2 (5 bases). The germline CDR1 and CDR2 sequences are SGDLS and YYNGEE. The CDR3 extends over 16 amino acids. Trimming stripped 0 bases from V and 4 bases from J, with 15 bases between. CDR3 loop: CASSVERSLAADTQYF. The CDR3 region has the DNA TGTGCCAGCAGCGTAGAACGGTCTCTAGCTGCAGATACGCAGTATTTT.

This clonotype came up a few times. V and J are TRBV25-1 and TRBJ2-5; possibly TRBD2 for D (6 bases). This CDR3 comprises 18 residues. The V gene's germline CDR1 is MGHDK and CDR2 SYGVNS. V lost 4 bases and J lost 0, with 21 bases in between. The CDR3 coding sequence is TGTGCCAGCAGTGGAGCCCCGTTGGGGGGACCCTACCAAGAGACCCAGTACTTC. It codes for CASSGAPLGGPYQETQYF. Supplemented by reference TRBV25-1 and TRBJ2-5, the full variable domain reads EADIYQTPRYLVIGTGKKITLECSQTMGHDKMYWYQQDPGMELHLIHYSYGVNSTEKGDLSSESTVSRIRTEHFPLTLESARPSHTSQYLCASSGAPLGGPYQETQYFGPGTRLLVL.

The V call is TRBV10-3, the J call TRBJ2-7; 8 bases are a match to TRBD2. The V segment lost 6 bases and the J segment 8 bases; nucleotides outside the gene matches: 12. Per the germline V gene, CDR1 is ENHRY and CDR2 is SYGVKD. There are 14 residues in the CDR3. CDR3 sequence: CAISSGGDRTKQYF. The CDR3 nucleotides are TGTGCCATCAGCTCCGGGGGGGATCGGACCAAGCAGTACTTC.

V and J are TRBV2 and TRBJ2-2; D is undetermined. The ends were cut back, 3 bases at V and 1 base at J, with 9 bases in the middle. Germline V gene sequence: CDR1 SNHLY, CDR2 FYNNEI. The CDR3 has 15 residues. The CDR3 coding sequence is TGTGCCAGCAGTGATTCAAGACAGAACACCGGGGAGCTGTTTTTT. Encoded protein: CASSDSRQNTGELFF.

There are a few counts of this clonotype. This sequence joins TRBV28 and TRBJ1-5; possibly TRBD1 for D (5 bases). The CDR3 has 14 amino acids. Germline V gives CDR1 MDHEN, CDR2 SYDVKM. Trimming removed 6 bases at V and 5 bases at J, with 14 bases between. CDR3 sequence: CASSRRGGYQPQHF. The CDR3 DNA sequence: TGTGCCAGCAGCCGAAGGGGCGGTTATCAGCCCCAGCATTTT.

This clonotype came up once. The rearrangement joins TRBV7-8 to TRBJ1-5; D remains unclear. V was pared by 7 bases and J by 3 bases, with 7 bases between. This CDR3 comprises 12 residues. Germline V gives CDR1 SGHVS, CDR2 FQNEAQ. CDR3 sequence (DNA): TGTGCCAGCACCATTGACAATCAGCCCCAGCATTTT. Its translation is CASTIDNQPQHF.

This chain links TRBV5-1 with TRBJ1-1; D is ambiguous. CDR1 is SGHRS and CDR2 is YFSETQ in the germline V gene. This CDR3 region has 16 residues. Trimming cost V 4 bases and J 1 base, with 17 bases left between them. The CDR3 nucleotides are TGCGCCAGCAGCCATAAGTCTGGGAGCGGGAACACTGAAGCTTTCTTT. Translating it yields CASSHKSGSGNTEAFF. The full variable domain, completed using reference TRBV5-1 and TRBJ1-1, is KAGVTQTPRYLIKTRGQQVTLSCSPISGHRSVSWYQQTPGQGLQFLFEYFSETQRNKGNFPGRFSGRQFSNSRSEMNVSTLELGDSALYLCASSHKSGSGNTEAFFGQGTRLTVV.

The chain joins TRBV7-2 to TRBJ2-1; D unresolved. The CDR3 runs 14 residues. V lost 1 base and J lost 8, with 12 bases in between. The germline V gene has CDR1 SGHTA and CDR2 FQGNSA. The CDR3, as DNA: TGTGCCAGCAGCTTAGGGCATGGAGCGCATGAGCAGTTCTTC. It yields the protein CASSLGHGAHEQFF. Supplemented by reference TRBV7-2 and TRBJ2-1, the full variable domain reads GAGVSQSPSNKVTEKGKDVELRCDPISGHTALYWYRQSLGQGLEFLIYFQGNSAPDKSGLPSDRFSAERTGGSVSTLTIQRTQQEDSAVYLCASSLGHGAHEQFFGPGTRLTVL.

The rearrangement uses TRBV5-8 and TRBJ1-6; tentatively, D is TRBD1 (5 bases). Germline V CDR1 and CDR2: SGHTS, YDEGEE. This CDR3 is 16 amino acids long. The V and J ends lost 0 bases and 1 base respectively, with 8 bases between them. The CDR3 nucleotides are TGTGCCAGCAGCTTGGCGACAGAATCCTATAATTCACCCCTCCACTTT. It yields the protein CASSLATESYNSPLHF.

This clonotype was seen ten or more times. CDR3 sequence: CASSPLPPGLAGEEQYF. The CDR3 bases are TGTGCCAGCTCACCGCTCCCACCGGGACTAGCGGGGGAGGAGCAGTACTTC. The chain recombines TRBV18 with TRBJ2-7, with TRBD2 matching over 14 bases. The CDR3 sequence is 17 residues long. CDR1 is KGHSH and CDR2 is LQKENI in the germline V gene. The V segment lost 3 bases and the J segment 7 bases; nucleotides outside the gene matches: 11.

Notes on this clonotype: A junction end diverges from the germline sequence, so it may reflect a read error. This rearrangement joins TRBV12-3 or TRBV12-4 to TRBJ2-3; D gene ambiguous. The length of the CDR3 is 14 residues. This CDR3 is CVSSFVISTDTQYF. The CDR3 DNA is TGTGTCAGCAGTTTCGTCATTAGCACAGATACGCAGTATTTT.

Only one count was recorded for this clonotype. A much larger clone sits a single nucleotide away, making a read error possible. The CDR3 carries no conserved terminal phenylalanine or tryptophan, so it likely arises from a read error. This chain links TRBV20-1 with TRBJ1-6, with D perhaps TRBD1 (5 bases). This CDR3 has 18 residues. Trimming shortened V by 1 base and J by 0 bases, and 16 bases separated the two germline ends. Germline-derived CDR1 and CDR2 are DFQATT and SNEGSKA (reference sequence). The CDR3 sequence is CSARGERQGGSYNSPLHC. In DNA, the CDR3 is TGCAGTGCTAGAGGCGAGCGGCAGGGAGGCTCCTATAATTCACCCCTCCACTGT.

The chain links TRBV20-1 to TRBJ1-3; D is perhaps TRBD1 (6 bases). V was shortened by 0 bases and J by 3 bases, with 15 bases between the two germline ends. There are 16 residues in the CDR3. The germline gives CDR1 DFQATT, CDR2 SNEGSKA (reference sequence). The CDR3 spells CSARDRGHLGGNTIYF. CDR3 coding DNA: TGCAGTGCTAGAGACAGGGGTCACTTGGGTGGAAACACCATATATTTT.

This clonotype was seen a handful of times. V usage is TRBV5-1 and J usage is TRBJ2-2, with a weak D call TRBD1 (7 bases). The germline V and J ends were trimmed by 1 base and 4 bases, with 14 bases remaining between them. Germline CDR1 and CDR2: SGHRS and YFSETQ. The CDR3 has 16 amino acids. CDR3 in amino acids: CASSLRNRGGTGELFF. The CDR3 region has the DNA TGCGCCAGCAGCTTGCGGAACAGGGGAGGCACCGGGGAGCTGTTTTTT.

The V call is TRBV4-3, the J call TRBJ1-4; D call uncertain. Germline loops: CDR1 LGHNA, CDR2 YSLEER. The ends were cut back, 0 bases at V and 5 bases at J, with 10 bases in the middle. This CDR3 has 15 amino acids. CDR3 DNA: TGCGCCAGCAGCCAAGATAGGAAGATAAATGAAAAACTGTTTTTT. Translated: CASSQDRKINEKLFF.

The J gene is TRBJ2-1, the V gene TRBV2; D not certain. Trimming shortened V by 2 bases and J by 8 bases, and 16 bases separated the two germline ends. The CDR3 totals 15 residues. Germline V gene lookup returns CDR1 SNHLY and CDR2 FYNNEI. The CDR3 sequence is CASSEPRLSGDEQFF. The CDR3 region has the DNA TGTGCCAGCAGTGAACCACGCCTTTCTGGGGATGAGCAGTTCTTC.

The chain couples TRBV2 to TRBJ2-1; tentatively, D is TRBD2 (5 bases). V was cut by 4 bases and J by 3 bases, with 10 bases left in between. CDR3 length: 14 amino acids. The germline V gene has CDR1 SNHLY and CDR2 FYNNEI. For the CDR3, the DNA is TGTGCCAGCAGTGTAGAGAGGGTCTACAATGAGCAGTTCTTC. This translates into CASSVERVYNEQFF. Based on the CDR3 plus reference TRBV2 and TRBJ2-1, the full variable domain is EPEVTQTPSHQVTQMGQEVILRCVPISNHLYFYWYRQILGQKVEFLVSFYNNEISEKSEIFDDQFSVERPDGSNFTLKIRSTKLEDSAMYFCASSVERVYNEQFFGPGTRLTVL.

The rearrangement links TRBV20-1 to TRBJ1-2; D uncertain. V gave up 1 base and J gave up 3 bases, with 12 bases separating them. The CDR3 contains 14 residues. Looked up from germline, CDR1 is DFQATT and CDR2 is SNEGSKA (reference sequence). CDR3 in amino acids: CSARALGLDYGYTF. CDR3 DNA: TGCAGTGCTAGAGCGCTAGGACTGGACTATGGCTACACCTTC.

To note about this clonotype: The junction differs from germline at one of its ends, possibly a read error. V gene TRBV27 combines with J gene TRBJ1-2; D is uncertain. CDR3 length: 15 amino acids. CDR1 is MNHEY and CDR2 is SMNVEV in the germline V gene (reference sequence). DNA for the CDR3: TGTGCCAGCAGTCCCCACAGCCCGACGGAATATGGCTACGCCTTC. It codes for CASSPHSPTEYGYAF.

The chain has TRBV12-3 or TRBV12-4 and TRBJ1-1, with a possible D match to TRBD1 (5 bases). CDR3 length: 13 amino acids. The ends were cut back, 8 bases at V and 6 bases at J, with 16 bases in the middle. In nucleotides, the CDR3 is TGTGCCAGCGGGACCGGACTTCTTTCTGAAGCTTTCTTT. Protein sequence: CASGTGLLSEAFF.

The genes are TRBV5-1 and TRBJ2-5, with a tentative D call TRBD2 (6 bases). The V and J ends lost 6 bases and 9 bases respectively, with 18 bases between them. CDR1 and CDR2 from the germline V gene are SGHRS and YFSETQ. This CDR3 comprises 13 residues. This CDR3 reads CASTQTSWEAQYF. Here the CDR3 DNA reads TGCGCCAGCACGCAAACTAGCTGGGAGGCCCAGTACTTC.

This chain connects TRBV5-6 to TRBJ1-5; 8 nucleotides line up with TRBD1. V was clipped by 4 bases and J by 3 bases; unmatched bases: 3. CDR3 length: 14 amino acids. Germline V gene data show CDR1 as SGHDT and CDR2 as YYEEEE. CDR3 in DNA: TGTGCCAGCAGCGCGACAGGGGTCAATCAGCCCCAGCATTTT. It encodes CASSATGVNQPQHF. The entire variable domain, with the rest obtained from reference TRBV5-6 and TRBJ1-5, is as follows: DAGVTQSPTHLIKTRGQQVTLRCSPKSGHDTVSWYQQALGQGPQFIFQYYEEEERQRGNFPDRFSGHQFPNYSSELNVNALLLGDSALYLCASSATGVNQPQHFGDGTRLSIL.